The T cell receptor beta chain described here comes from a study of neurological immune-mediated disorders. Sample time point: longitudinal time-point 1 (baseline). In this sample, this clonotype turned up many times. CDR1 is DFQATT and CDR2 is SNEGSKA in the germline V gene (reference sequence). V shed 3 bases and J shed 7 bases, with 11 bases lying between them. The CDR3 totals 12 residues. The authors made cDNA by 5'RACE with 10-nucleotide random UMIs. One entry per CDR3 protein results from TCRdb running MiXCR on the 5' RACE reads. The sample has approximately 70,000 distinct CDR3 sequences; roughly 10% are singletons.

The sequence was collected from a man younger than 45 in good health. The J gene is TRBJ2-3, the V gene TRBV20-1; D call uncertain. The sample taken for sequencing was PBMCs. The CDR3 protein is CSARDRANTQYF. CDR3 in DNA: TGCAGTGCTAGGGACCGAGCCAATACGCAGTATTTT.